This entry lists 19 T cell receptor beta chains sequenced from one sample in a study of beta chain features in type 1 diabetes. What was sequenced were expressed TCRB transcripts, since all of the isolated RNA had been reverse transcribed. Clones were sequenced by immunoSEQ multiplex PCR, and TCRdb holds only the in-frame ones, with some missing. Here the sample spans under 250,000 clones, roughly 14% being singletons. The sequencing sample was made of naive CD4+ T cells from blood. These receptors were taken from a woman aged 40-49 years in good health.

The sample holds a few counts of this clone. In nucleotides, the CDR3 is TGCAGCGCCCGGGACAGGGGATTTGGAAACACCATATATTTT. Protein sequence: CSARDRGFGNTIYF. This chain links TRBV29-1 with TRBJ1-3; TRBD1 matches at 10 bases. V shed 7 bases, J shed 3 bases, and the junction held 6 bases outside the gene matches. Germline-derived CDR1 and CDR2 are SQVTM and ANQGSEA. The CDR3 contains 14 residues.

This clone was found a few times. This chain's CDR3 is CASSVSPGPQETQYF. CDR3 bases: TGTGCCAGCAGCGTCTCCCCTGGCCCACAAGAGACCCAGTACTTC. The gene calls are TRBV9 and TRBJ2-5; D unclear. This CDR3 is 15 amino acids long. CDR1 and CDR2 (germline): SGDLS, YYNGEE. The V end was cut by 2 bases, the J end by 2 bases, with 13 bases between.

The rearrangement links TRBV25-1 to TRBJ2-7; 7 bases are a match to TRBD1. The CDR3 contains 13 residues. The junction had 1 base not matched to a gene; V was cut back by 4 bases and J by 1 base. Germline CDR1 and CDR2: MGHDK and SYGVNS. CDR3 DNA: TGTGCCAGCAGTGCGGGACAGTCCTACGAGCAGTACTTC. This sequence encodes CASSAGQSYEQYF.

J is TRBJ2-7 and V is TRBV2, with no clear D. V lost 7 bases to trimming and J lost 1 base, with 17 bases between them. The CDR3 is 15 residues long. CDR1 and CDR2 (germline): SNHLY, FYNNEI. The CDR3 here is CASKENGSPSYEQYF. The DNA of the CDR3 is TGTGCCAGCAAAGAAAACGGGTCCCCTTCCTACGAGCAGTACTTC.

This chain joins TRBV9 and TRBJ1-1, with D hard to call. This CDR3 spans 14 amino acids. Germline V gene sequence: CDR1 SGDLS, CDR2 YYNGEE. Trimming removed 0 bases at V and 5 bases at J, with 11 bases between. The CDR3 DNA is TGTGCCAGCAGCGTAGCTACTTTCGAGACTGAAGCTTTCTTT. It is translated as CASSVATFETEAFF.

As DNA, the CDR3 is TGTGCCAGCAGCTTGTACAGGGTTGTTGACTATGGCTACACCTTC. Translating it yields CASSLYRVVDYGYTF. The chain couples TRBV5-6 to TRBJ1-2, with a possible D match to TRBD1 (6 bases). CDR1 is SGHDT, CDR2 YYEEEE, per germline. Between the trimmed V and J ends, which lost 1 base and 3 bases, there was a span of 13 bases. The CDR3 contains 15 residues.

This sequence joins TRBV25-1 and TRBJ2-7; TRBD1 matches 10 bases. V trimming: 0 bases; J trimming: 6 bases; junction bases outside the gene matches: 2. Germline V gene sequence: CDR1 MGHDK, CDR2 SYGVNS. CDR3 length: 14 residues. This chain's CDR3 is CASSEYGTGVEQYF. The CDR3 DNA reads as TGTGCCAGCAGTGAATATGGGACAGGGGTCGAGCAGTACTTC.

This clone came up a few times. The chain combines TRBV25-1 with TRBJ1-2; the D gene is possibly TRBD1 (6 bases). V lost 3 bases to trimming and J lost 1 base, with 9 bases between them. CDR3 length: 14 amino acids. CDR1 and CDR2 from the germline V gene are MGHDK and SYGVNS. The CDR3 protein is CASSDTGINYGYTF. The CDR3 coding sequence is TGTGCCAGCAGTGACACAGGGATTAACTATGGCTACACCTTC.

V usage is TRBV5-1 and J usage is TRBJ2-3, with 8 bases lining up with TRBD2. CDR1 and CDR2 (germline): SGHRS, YFSETQ. The CDR3 loop spans 17 amino acids. Trimming cost V 3 bases and J 0 bases; bases outside gene matches: 9. CDR3 in amino acids: CASSSFHSGESTDTQYF. The CDR3 nucleotides are TGCGCCAGCAGCTCGTTTCATAGCGGGGAAAGCACAGATACGCAGTATTTT.

The chain has TRBV11-2 and TRBJ2-3; 11 nucleotides agree with TRBD2. The J segment lost 1 base and the V segment lost 5 bases, leaving 5 bases of the junction unmatched. CDR1 is SGHAT, CDR2 FQNNGV, per germline. This CDR3 region has 16 residues. Here the CDR3 DNA reads TGTGCCAGCAGCCGTATTAGCGGGGGGGGCACAGATACGCAGTATTTT. Translating it yields CASSRISGGGTDTQYF.

The genes are TRBV2 and TRBJ2-7; TRBD2 matches at 9 bases. Looked up from germline, CDR1 is SNHLY and CDR2 is FYNNEI. This CDR3 is 18 amino acids long. Trimming at V came to 0 bases and at J to 2 bases, leaving 11 bases not matched to a gene. The CDR3: CASSEAGNSASGAYEQYF. For the CDR3, the DNA is TGTGCCAGCAGTGAAGCAGGTAACAGTGCTAGCGGGGCCTACGAGCAGTACTTC.

J is TRBJ1-5 and V is TRBV7-9, with 11 bases lining up with TRBD1. The V gene's germline CDR1 is SEHNR and CDR2 FQNEAQ (reference sequence). The CDR3 loop spans 16 amino acids. The V gene end was trimmed by 5 bases and the J gene end by 7 bases; junction bases not matched to a gene: 10. CDR3 in amino acids: CASSPTTGTGGQPQHF. DNA for the CDR3: TGTGCCAGCAGCCCAACCACGGGGACAGGGGGACAGCCCCAGCATTTT.

The chain combines TRBV6-5 with TRBJ1-3; the D is unclear. CDR1 and CDR2 from the germline V gene are MNHEY and SVGAGI. V was trimmed by 2 bases and J by 2 bases, leaving 7 bases between them. The CDR3 has 14 residues. The CDR3 is CASSYMGPGNTIYF. The CDR3 DNA sequence: TGTGCCAGCAGTTACATGGGCCCTGGAAACACCATATATTTT.

This clone turned up a few times. The chain combines TRBV9 with TRBJ2-1; D might be TRBD1 (6 bases). The germline gives CDR1 SGDLS, CDR2 YYNGEE. The CDR3 length is 14 residues. V dropped 2 bases and J dropped 8 bases, with 14 bases sitting between them. CDR3 bases: TGTGCCAGCAGCGTTGCACAGGGAATCGATGAGCAGTTCTTC. As protein: CASSVAQGIDEQFF.

Only a few counts were recorded for this clone. The rearrangement joins TRBV9 to TRBJ2-5; 7 bases fit TRBD2. Germline V lookup: CDR1 SGDLS, CDR2 YYNGEE. The CDR3 is 15 residues long. V gave up 4 bases and J gave up 3 bases; unmatched junction bases: 9. The CDR3 loop is CASSLRTSWKETQYF. The CDR3 coding sequence is TGTGCCAGCAGCCTGCGGACTAGTTGGAAAGAGACCCAGTACTTC.

J is TRBJ1-1 and V is TRBV19; D might be TRBD1 (6 bases). The CDR3 has 14 amino acids. With 3 bases removed from V and 2 bases from J, the gap between germline ends came to 10 bases. Germline V gene sequence: CDR1 LNHDA, CDR2 SQIVND (reference sequence). The CDR3 protein is CASSIRGPNTEAFF. The CDR3 DNA follows: TGTGCCAGTAGTATCAGGGGACCCAACACTGAAGCTTTCTTT.

The chain uses TRBV7-9 and TRBJ2-5; D might be TRBD1 (6 bases). V lost 4 bases and J 5 bases, leaving 11 bases between the germline ends. Germline values: CDR1 SEHNR, CDR2 FQNEAQ (reference sequence). The CDR3 sequence is 13 residues long. CDR3 DNA: TGTGCCAGCAGCTCGGGACACTACGAGACCCAGTACTTC. This gives the protein CASSSGHYETQYF. The full variable domain, rest sourced from reference TRBV7-9 and TRBJ2-5, is DTGVSQNPRHKITKRGQNVTFRCDPISEHNRLYWYRQTLGQGPEFLTYFQNEAQLEKSRLLSDRFSAERPKGSFSTLEIQRTEQGDSAMYLCASSSGHYETQYFGPGTRLLVL.

This clone occurred a few times. The rearrangement joins TRBV5-1 to TRBJ1-5, with 11 bases lining up with TRBD1. The CDR3 is 16 amino acids. V shed 0 bases, J shed 4 bases, and the junction held 3 bases outside the gene matches. Per germline, CDR1 SGHRS and CDR2 YFSETQ. Written as DNA, the CDR3 is TGCGCCAGCAGCTTGGGTGGGACAGGGGGGAATCAGCCCCAGCATTTT. Its translation is CASSLGGTGGNQPQHF.

Only a few counts were recorded for this clone. DNA for the CDR3: TGCGCCAGCAGCGTTTCCGGGCAGGGGCAAAATTCACCCCTCCACTTT. Translating it yields CASSVSGQGQNSPLHF. This chain connects TRBV5-1 to TRBJ1-6, with D perhaps TRBD1 (6 bases). Trimming cost V 4 bases and J 7 bases, with 18 bases left between them. The CDR3 runs 16 residues. CDR1 is SGHRS, CDR2 YFSETQ, per germline.